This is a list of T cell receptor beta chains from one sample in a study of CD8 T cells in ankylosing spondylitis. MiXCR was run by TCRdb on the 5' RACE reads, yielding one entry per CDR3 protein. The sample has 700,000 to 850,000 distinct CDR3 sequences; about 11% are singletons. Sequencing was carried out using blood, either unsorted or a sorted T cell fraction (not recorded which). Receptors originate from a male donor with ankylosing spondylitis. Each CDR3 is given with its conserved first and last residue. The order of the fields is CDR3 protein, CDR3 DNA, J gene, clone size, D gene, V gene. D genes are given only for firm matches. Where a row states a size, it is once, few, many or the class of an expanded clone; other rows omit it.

CDR3aa: CASSLGQRANEQYF
CDR3nt: TGCGCCAGCAGCTTGGGTCAGCGGGCGAACGAGCAGTACTTC
j_gene: TRBJ2-7
abundance: .
d_gene: .
v_gene: TRBV5-1

CDR3aa: CASSRHIDGDTRNTGELFF
CDR3nt: TGCGCCAGCAGCCGGCACATCGATGGGGACACCCGGAACACCGGGGAGCTGTTTTTT
j_gene: TRBJ2-2
abundance: .
d_gene: .
v_gene: TRBV4-3

CDR3aa: CSARSRGSSTDTQYF
CDR3nt: TGCAGTGCTAGAAGCAGGGGATCTAGCACAGATACGCAGTATTTT
j_gene: TRBJ2-3
abundance: .
d_gene: .
v_gene: TRBV20-1

CDR3aa: CATSRLTQGETQYF
CDR3nt: TGTGCCACCAGCAGACTCACACAGGGAGAGACCCAGTACTTC
j_gene: TRBJ2-5
abundance: once
d_gene: .
v_gene: TRBV15

CDR3aa: CASSLLETGANVLTF
CDR3nt: TGCGCCAGCAGCTTACTAGAGACTGGGGCCAACGTCCTGACTTTC
j_gene: TRBJ2-6
abundance: .
d_gene: .
v_gene: TRBV5-1

CDR3aa: CSARYRNTEAFF
CDR3nt: TGCAGTGCTCGCTACAGGAACACTGAAGCTTTCTTT
j_gene: TRBJ1-1
abundance: few
d_gene: .
v_gene: TRBV20-1

CDR3aa: CASSYQNRLEQYF
CDR3nt: TGTGCCAGCAGTTACCAGAATCGCTTGGAGCAGTACTTC
j_gene: TRBJ2-7
abundance: .
d_gene: .
v_gene: TRBV6-2/TRBV6-3

CDR3aa: CASTPQTLYGYGYTF
CDR3nt: TGTGCCAGCACCCCACAGACCCTCTACGGCTATGGCTACACCTTC
j_gene: TRBJ1-2
abundance: few
d_gene: .
v_gene: TRBV5-5

CDR3aa: CASSLAGGPYTDTQYF
CDR3nt: TGTGCCAGCAGCCTAGCGGGAGGGCCTTACACAGATACGCAGTATTTT
j_gene: TRBJ2-3
abundance: few
d_gene: TRBD2
v_gene: TRBV7-2

CDR3aa: CASSLDGGGGYEQYF
CDR3nt: TGTGCCAGCAGCTTAGACGGCGGGGGGGGCTACGAGCAGTACTTC
j_gene: TRBJ2-7
abundance: .
d_gene: TRBD2
v_gene: TRBV7-2

CDR3aa: CASSFMGLYEQYF
CDR3nt: TGTGCCAGCAGCTTTATGGGCCTATACGAGCAGTACTTC
j_gene: TRBJ2-7
abundance: .
d_gene: .
v_gene: TRBV11-2

CDR3aa: CASSLTGGPGNNGELFF
CDR3nt: TGTGCCAGCAGTTTAACGGGGGGGCCAGGGAATAACGGGGAGCTGTTTTTT
j_gene: TRBJ2-2
abundance: few
d_gene: TRBD2
v_gene: TRBV6-5

CDR3aa: CATATGLTRYEQYF
CDR3nt: TGTGCCACCGCTACAGGTCTCACTCGCTATGAGCAGTACTTC
j_gene: TRBJ2-7
abundance: few
d_gene: .
v_gene: TRBV10-3

CDR3aa: CSVRDRSTNEKLFF
CDR3nt: TGCAGTGTACGGGACCGCTCAACTAATGAAAAACTGTTTTTT
j_gene: TRBJ1-4
abundance: few
d_gene: .
v_gene: TRBV20-1

CDR3aa: CSARVPQGLAPIRTQYF
CDR3nt: TGCAGTGCTAGAGTTCCCCAGGGACTAGCGCCAATACGGACCCAGTACTTC
j_gene: TRBJ2-5
abundance: .
d_gene: TRBD2
v_gene: TRBV20-1

CDR3aa: CSVWGERDGYTF
CDR3nt: TGCAGCGTTTGGGGAGAGCGAGATGGCTACACCTTC
j_gene: TRBJ1-2
abundance: many
d_gene: .
v_gene: TRBV29-1